One sample yielded the 16 T cell receptor beta chains listed below, sequenced in a study of vaccination and CD4 T cells after COVID-19. Noted treatment: roughly 10-day PBMC culture with coronavirus spike peptide pools or control peptides (ViraFEST assay). With the Oncomine TCR Beta short-read assay, DNA from cultured CD4+ T cells was sequenced. TCRdb re-called the PCR reads with MiXCR, one entry per CDR3 protein. The sample lists around 9,000 distinct CDR3 sequences, roughly 50% seen once, with less than 9% in the top ten. These TCRs' antigens remain unknown. Sequencing was carried out using CD4+ T cells from blood, cultured in vitro. The receptors derive from a human donor who had recovered from COVID-19.

This clonotype was seen a few times. This chain uses TRBV6-1 with TRBJ1-2; 9 nucleotides line up with TRBD1. Looked up from germline, CDR1 is MNHNS and CDR2 is SASEGT. This CDR3 spans 16 amino acids. V was clipped by 5 bases and J by 4 bases; unmatched bases: 11. The CDR3 sequence is CASSPPAGQGSYGYTF. Here the CDR3 DNA reads TGTGCCAGCAGTCCGCCGGCGGGACAGGGAAGCTATGGCTACACCTTC.

The chain couples TRBV5-1 to TRBJ2-7; TRBD1 matches at 10 bases. Germline V gene data show CDR1 as SGHRS and CDR2 as YFSETQ. The CDR3 consists of 14 residues. The junction had 6 bases not matched to a gene; V was cut back by 3 bases and J by 6 bases. Here the CDR3 DNA reads TGCGCCAGCAGCTCGACAGGGGGCAGTCTCGAGCAGTACTTC. This gives the protein CASSSTGGSLEQYF.

The rearrangement joins TRBV21-1 to TRBJ2-1; TRBD2 is taken as the D call from the table, unchecked against the DNA. TRBV21-1 constitutes a pseudogene. The CDR3 covers 16 residues. CDR3 coding DNA: TGTGCCAGCCTATGGACTAGGCCTAGCGGTTACAATGAGCAGTTCTTC. Translation: CASLWTRPSGYNEQFF.

The genes are TRBV6-1 and TRBJ1-2; D is perhaps TRBD1 (5 bases). This CDR3 region has 15 residues. V shed 11 bases and J shed 5 bases, with 24 bases lying between them. CDR1 and CDR2 (germline): MNHNS, SASEGT. The CDR3: CAGIDSGRGPYGYTF. As DNA, the CDR3 is TGTGCCGGCATCGACTCGGGGAGGGGCCCGTATGGCTACACCTTC.

This clonotype has a single count. V gene TRBV6-1 combines with J gene TRBJ1-6; TRBD1 matches 11 bases. The trim removed 7 bases at V and 5 bases at J, leaving 4 bases unmatched. Germline CDR1 is MNHNS and CDR2 is SASEGT. The length of the CDR3 is 15 residues. As DNA, the CDR3 is TGTGCCAGCACCATGGACAGGGGGCATAATTCACCCCTCCACTTT. It is translated as CASTMDRGHNSPLHF.

By frequency in the sample, this clonotype is medium-sized. This chain uses TRBV7-3 with TRBJ2-5; 7 nucleotides line up with TRBD2. The CDR3 spans 11 residues. Germline values: CDR1 SGHTA, CDR2 FQGTGA. Unmatched junction bases numbered 4, after V lost 4 bases and J lost 11 bases. The CDR3 nucleotides read TGTGCCAGCAGCTCCGGGACTATTCAGTACTTC. This sequence encodes CASSSGTIQYF.

The V gene is TRBV30, the J gene TRBJ1-2; 7 nucleotides agree with TRBD1. The CDR3 has 14 amino acids. V dropped 0 bases and J dropped 5; count of bases not matched to a gene: 6. From germline, CDR1 is GTSNPN and CDR2 SVGIG (reference sequence). The chain's CDR3 is CAWSVIRGSYGYTF. The CDR3 nucleotides read TGTGCCTGGAGTGTGATCAGGGGGAGTTATGGCTACACCTTC. The entire variable domain, with the rest obtained from reference TRBV30 and TRBJ1-2, is as follows: SQTIHQWPATLVQPVGSPLSLECTVEGTSNPNLYWYRQAAGRGLQLLFYSVGIGQISSEVPQNLSASRPQDRQFILSSKKLLLSDSGFYLCAWSVIRGSYGYTFGSGTRLTVV.

V usage is TRBV7-2 and J usage is TRBJ2-5; 7 nucleotides line up with TRBD2. Germline V CDR1 and CDR2: SGHTA, FQGNSA. V lost 5 bases and J lost 4; bases outside the gene matches: 7. The CDR3 extends over 14 amino acids. The CDR3 DNA follows: TGTGCCAGCAGCGTAAGCCCGGGAGGAGAGACCCAGTACTTC. It yields the protein CASSVSPGGETQYF.

This clonotype was detected only a few times. This chain links TRBV30 with TRBJ1-1, with TRBD1 as a possible D gene (6 bases). The CDR3 totals 12 residues. The germline V gene encodes CDR1 GTSNPN and CDR2 SVGIG (reference sequence). V lost 3 bases to trimming and J lost 3 bases, with 8 bases between them. DNA for the CDR3: TGTGCCTGGAGAGGACAGTACACTGAAGCTTTCTTT. This encodes CAWRGQYTEAFF.

The chain uses TRBV30 and TRBJ2-3; D uncertain. Trimming removed 3 bases from V and 2 bases from J, with 6 bases in between. CDR3 length equals 12 residues. Germline V gene data show CDR1 as GTSNPN and CDR2 as SVGIG (reference sequence). CDR3 DNA sequence: TGTGCCTGGAGAGGTTTCACAGATACGCAGTATTTT. This encodes CAWRGFTDTQYF.

The V and J genes are TRBV19 and TRBJ2-7; D not certain. The CDR3 is 10 residues long. Germline V lookup: CDR1 LNHDA, CDR2 SQIVND (reference sequence). Trimming stripped 7 bases from V and 6 bases from J, with 7 bases between. CDR3: CASKGGEQYF. CDR3 DNA sequence: TGTGCCAGTAAGGGCGGCGAGCAGTACTTC.

This sequence joins TRBV21-1 and TRBJ2-3; the listed D gene, TRBD2, was not tested against the DNA. TRBV21-1 is a known pseudogene. This CDR3 is built from 18 residues. The DNA of the CDR3 is TGTGCCAGCAGCAAAGCTGCGGGACTAGCGGAGATCACAGATACGCAGTATTTT. Translation gives CASSKAAGLAEITDTQYF.

This clonotype has a handful of counts. This chain uses TRBV20-1 with TRBJ1-5; D is possibly TRBD1 (6 bases). The germline V gene encodes CDR1 DFQATT and CDR2 SNEGSKA (reference sequence). This CDR3 is 15 amino acids long. Between the trimmed V and J ends, which lost 6 bases and 6 bases, there was a span of 21 bases. The CDR3 region is CSAAGPTGISQPQHF. The CDR3 DNA reads TGCAGTGCGGCGGGCCCTACAGGGATCAGTCAGCCCCAGCATTTT.

This clonotype has just one count. V is TRBV7-2 and J is TRBJ2-2; TRBD1 agrees at 10 bases. The CDR3 loop spans 16 amino acids. Germline loops: CDR1 SGHTA, CDR2 FQGNSA. After removal of 5 bases from V and 4 bases from J, the junction contained 7 bases not matched to a gene. The DNA of the CDR3 is TGTGCCAGCAGCCTCGGACAGGGGGGTGGCACCGGGGAGCTGTTTTTT. It codes for CASSLGQGGGTGELFF.

This chain joins TRBV20-1 and TRBJ2-1; 13 bases align to TRBD2. This CDR3 contains 14 residues. Germline V gene data show CDR1 as DFQATT and CDR2 as SNEGSKA (reference sequence). J gave up 7 bases and V 6 bases, and 6 bases lay outside the gene matches. The CDR3 loop reads CSAKTSGGANEQFF. DNA for the CDR3: TGCAGTGCCAAAACTAGCGGGGGGGCAAATGAGCAGTTCTTC.

The chain couples TRBV2 to TRBJ1-1, with D maybe TRBD1 (6 bases). The CDR3 has 14 amino acids. Between the trimmed V and J ends, which lost 7 bases and 2 bases, there was a span of 14 bases. Germline V gene sequence: CDR1 SNHLY, CDR2 FYNNEI. The CDR3 region is CASTKGVLNTEAFF. The CDR3 DNA sequence: TGTGCCAGCACTAAGGGGGTGCTAAACACTGAAGCTTTCTTT.